This T cell receptor (beta chain) was obtained from a study of identical twins. TCRdb re-derived calls from the 5' RACE reads in MiXCR, one entry per CDR3 protein. The sample includes about 790,000 distinct CDR3 sequences, about 18% of them seen just once. This clonotype came up a few times. Deletions cut 4 bases from V and 5 bases from J, with 11 bases between. Germline-derived CDR1 and CDR2 are SGHRS and YFSETQ. This CDR3 is 13 amino acids long. The same data also contributed to another study, on T cells expressing NK-cell markers.

Sequencing was carried out using PBMCs. The chain has TRBV5-1 and TRBJ2-3, with D unresolved. This TCR came from a woman under 30 in good health. The CDR3: CASSRGPQDTQYF. For the CDR3, the DNA is TGCGCCAGCAGCCGTGGACCCCAAGATACGCAGTATTTT.